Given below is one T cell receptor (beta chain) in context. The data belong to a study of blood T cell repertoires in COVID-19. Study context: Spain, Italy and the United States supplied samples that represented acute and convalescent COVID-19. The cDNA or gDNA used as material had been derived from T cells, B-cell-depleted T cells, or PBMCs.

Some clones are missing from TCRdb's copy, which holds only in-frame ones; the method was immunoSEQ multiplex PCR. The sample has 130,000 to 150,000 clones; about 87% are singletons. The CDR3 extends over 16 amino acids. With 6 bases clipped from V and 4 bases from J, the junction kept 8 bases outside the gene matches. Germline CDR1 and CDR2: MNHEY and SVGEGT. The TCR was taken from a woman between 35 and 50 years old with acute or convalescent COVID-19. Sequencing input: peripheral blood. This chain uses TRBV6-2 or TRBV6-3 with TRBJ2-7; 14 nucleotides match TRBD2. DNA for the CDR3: TGTGCCAGCAGCTCCGGGACTAGCGGGAGTAGGTACGAGCAGTACTTC. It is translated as CASSSGTSGSRYEQYF.